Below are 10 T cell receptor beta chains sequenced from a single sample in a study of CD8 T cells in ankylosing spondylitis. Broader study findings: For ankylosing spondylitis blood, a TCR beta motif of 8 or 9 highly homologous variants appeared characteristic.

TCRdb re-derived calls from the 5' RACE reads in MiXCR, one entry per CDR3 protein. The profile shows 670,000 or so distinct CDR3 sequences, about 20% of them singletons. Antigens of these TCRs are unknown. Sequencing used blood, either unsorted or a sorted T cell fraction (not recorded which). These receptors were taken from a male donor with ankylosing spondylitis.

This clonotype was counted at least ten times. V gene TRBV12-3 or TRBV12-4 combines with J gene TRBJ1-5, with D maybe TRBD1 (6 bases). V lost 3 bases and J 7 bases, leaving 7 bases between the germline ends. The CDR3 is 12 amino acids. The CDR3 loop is CASSFRGQPQHF. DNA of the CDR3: TGTGCCAGCAGTTTCAGGGGCCAGCCCCAGCATTTT.

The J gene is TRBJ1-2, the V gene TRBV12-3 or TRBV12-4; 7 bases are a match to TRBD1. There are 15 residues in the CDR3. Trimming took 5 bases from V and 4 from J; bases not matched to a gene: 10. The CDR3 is CASSLRDSRAYGYTF. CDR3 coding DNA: TGTGCCAGCAGTCTCCGGGACAGCCGGGCCTATGGCTACACCTTC.

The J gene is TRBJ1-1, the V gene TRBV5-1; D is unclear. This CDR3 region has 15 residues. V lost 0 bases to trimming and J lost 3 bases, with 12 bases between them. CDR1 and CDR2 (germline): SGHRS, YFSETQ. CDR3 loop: CASSLAPGEYTEAFF. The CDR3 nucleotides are TGCGCCAGCAGCTTGGCTCCGGGCGAGTACACTGAAGCTTTCTTT.

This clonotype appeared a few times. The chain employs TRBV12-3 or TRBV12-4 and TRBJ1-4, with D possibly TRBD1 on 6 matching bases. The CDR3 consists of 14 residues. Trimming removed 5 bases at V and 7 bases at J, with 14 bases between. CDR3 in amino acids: CASSGGAGREKLFF. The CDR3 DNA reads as TGTGCCAGCAGTGGGGGGGCGGGTCGTGAAAAACTGTTTTTT.

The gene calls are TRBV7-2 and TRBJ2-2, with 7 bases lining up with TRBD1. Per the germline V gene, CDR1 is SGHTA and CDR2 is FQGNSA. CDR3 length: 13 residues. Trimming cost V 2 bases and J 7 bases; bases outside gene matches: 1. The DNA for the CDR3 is TGTGCCAGCAGCTTACAGGGGGTCGGGGAGCTGTTTTTT. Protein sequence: CASSLQGVGELFF.

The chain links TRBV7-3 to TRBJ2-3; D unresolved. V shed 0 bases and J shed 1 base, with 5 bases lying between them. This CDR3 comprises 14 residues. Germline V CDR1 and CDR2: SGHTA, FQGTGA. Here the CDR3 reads CASSLTDGTDTQYF. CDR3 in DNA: TGTGCCAGCAGCTTAACGGACGGCACAGATACGCAGTATTTT.

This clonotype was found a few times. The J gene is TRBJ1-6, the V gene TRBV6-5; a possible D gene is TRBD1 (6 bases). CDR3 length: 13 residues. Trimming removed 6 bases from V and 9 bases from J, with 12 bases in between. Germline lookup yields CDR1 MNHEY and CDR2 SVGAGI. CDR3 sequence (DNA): TGTGCCAGCAGATACAGGGAGGTTTCACCCCTCCACTTT. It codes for CASRYREVSPLHF.

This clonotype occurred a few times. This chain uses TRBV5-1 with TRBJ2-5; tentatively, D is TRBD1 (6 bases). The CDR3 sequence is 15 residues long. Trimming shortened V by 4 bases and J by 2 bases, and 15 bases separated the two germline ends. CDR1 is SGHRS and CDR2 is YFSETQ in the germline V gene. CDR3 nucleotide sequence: TGCGCCAGCAGCCCCGGACAGAGAAGACAAGAGACCCAGTACTTC. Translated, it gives CASSPGQRRQETQYF.

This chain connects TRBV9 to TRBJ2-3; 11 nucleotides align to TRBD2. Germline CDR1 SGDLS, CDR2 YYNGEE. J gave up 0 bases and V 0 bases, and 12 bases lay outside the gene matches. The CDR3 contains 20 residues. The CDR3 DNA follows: TGTGCCAGCAGCGTAGGGCTAGCGGGGGGCCCTACCACTAGCACAGATACGCAGTATTTT. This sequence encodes CASSVGLAGGPTTSTDTQYF. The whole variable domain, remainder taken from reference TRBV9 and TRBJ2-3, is DSGVTQTPKHLITATGQRVTLRCSPRSGDLSVYWYQQSLDQGLQFLIQYYNGEERAKGNILERFSAQQFPDLHSELNLSSLELGDSALYFCASSVGLAGGPTTSTDTQYFGPGTRLTVL.

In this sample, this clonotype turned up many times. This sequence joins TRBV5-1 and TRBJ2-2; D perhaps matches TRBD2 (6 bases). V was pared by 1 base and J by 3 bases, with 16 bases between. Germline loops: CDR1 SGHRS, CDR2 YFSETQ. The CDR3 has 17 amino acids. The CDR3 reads CASSLSGLRGDTGELFF. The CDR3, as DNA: TGCGCCAGCAGCTTGAGCGGGCTTCGAGGGGACACCGGGGAGCTGTTTTTT.